Listed here are 28 T cell receptor beta chains from one sample, sequenced in a study of blood T cell repertoires in COVID-19 (dated by TCRdb to about 2020). The library was generated by the immunoSEQ multiplex PCR assay. TCRdb carries this immuneACCESS record with in-frame sequences only. Its versions omit some clonotypes, under half of them owing to an unresolved V gene in the studies checked, with the rest unexplained. The sample table contains more than 10,000 clones; only one count was recorded for approximately 90% of them. Around 13% of the sample is held by the ten biggest clonotypes. The sequenced sample was peripheral blood. The receptors derive from a human donor in a cohort sampled during active COVID-19.

This sequence joins TRBV6-6 and TRBJ1-6, with D hard to call. The CDR3 loop spans 12 amino acids. Germline V gene lookup returns CDR1 MNHNY and CDR2 SVGAGI (reference sequence). V shed 5 bases and J shed 11 bases, with 10 bases lying between them. The CDR3, as DNA: TGTGCCAGCAGTCCACAGATCCCACCCCTCCACTTT. This translates into CASSPQIPPLHF.

The gene calls are TRBV5-1 and TRBJ2-7; 12 bases fit TRBD1. Per germline, CDR1 SGHRS and CDR2 YFSETQ. This CDR3 contains 17 residues. V lost 4 bases and J lost 6; bases outside the gene matches: 14. As DNA, the CDR3 is TGCGCCAGCAGCCCGAGTCCCGGGACAGGGGGCCGGGGCGAGCAGTACTTC. It encodes CASSPSPGTGGRGEQYF.

The chain couples TRBV5-1 to TRBJ2-1; TRBD2 aligns across 11 bases. The CDR3 spans 15 residues. Per the germline V gene, CDR1 is SGHRS and CDR2 is YFSETQ. V lost 4 bases, J lost 7 bases, and 7 bases stayed unmatched. Here the CDR3 DNA reads TGCGCCAGCAGCACCGGGACTAGCGGCACGAATGAGCAGTTCTTC. This sequence encodes CASSTGTSGTNEQFF.

The V gene is TRBV3-1 (or the pseudogene TRBV3-2), the J gene TRBJ2-7; possibly TRBD1 for D (6 bases). Germline CDR1 is LGHDT and CDR2 is YNNKEL (reference sequence). This CDR3 has 15 amino acids. Trimming pared 1 base from V and 5 bases from J, leaving 15 bases between. The CDR3, as DNA: TGTGCCAGCAGCCAAGGTGGTCAGGGGCCCCACGAGCAGTACTTC. It is translated as CASSQGGQGPHEQYF.

J is TRBJ2-2 and V is TRBV5-1, with 7 bases that match TRBD1. J was trimmed by 5 bases and V by 6 bases; bases with no gene match: 13. This CDR3 region has 16 residues. Germline V gene lookup returns CDR1 SGHRS and CDR2 YFSETQ. The CDR3 is CASTHDRSRGTGELFF. In DNA, the CDR3 is TGCGCCAGCACTCATGATAGATCCAGGGGGACCGGGGAGCTGTTTTTT.

CDR3 in amino acids: CASSLTGVNQPQHF. The CDR3 region has the DNA TGTGCCAGCAGCTTAACGGGTGTTAATCAGCCCCAGCATTTT. V usage is TRBV7-2 and J usage is TRBJ1-5; D ambiguous. CDR1 is SGHTA and CDR2 is FQGNSA in the germline V gene. V was trimmed by 2 bases and J by 4 bases, leaving 9 bases between them. The CDR3 covers 14 residues.

CDR3 sequence (DNA): TGTGCCAGCAGCCAAAGTACAGGGCCCAATCAGCCCCAGCATTTT. Its translation is CASSQSTGPNQPQHF. This chain connects TRBV3-1 (or the pseudogene TRBV3-2) to TRBJ1-5; TRBD1 might be the D (6 bases). This CDR3 spans 15 amino acids. The V end was cut by 2 bases, the J end by 3 bases, with 11 bases between. Germline-derived CDR1 and CDR2 are LGHDT and YNNKEL (reference sequence).

The CDR3, as DNA: TGTGCCAGCAGCCTCGACAGGGAAATGGGGAATTCACCCCTCCACTTT. Amino acids: CASSLDREMGNSPLHF. The chain has TRBV7-9 and TRBJ1-6; the match to TRBD1 covers 7 bases. The CDR3 spans 16 residues. Germline V lookup: CDR1 SEHNR, CDR2 FQNEAQ (reference sequence). V lost 5 bases and J lost 7; bases outside the gene matches: 11.

V is TRBV5-6 and J is TRBJ2-7; 7 bases map to TRBD2. V shed 4 bases, J shed 2 bases, and the junction held 15 bases outside the gene matches. Germline CDR1 and CDR2: SGHDT and YYEEEE. The CDR3 sequence is 17 residues long. Here the CDR3 reads CASSGTKSGKVPYEQYF. CDR3 DNA sequence: TGTGCCAGCAGCGGAACAAAGAGCGGGAAGGTCCCCTACGAGCAGTACTTC.

The chain has TRBV7-9 and TRBJ2-7, with 7 nucleotides matching TRBD2. Unmatched junction bases numbered 5, after V lost 5 bases and J lost 7 bases. The germline CDR1 and CDR2 sequences are SEHNR and FQNEAQ (reference sequence). The CDR3 runs to 12 residues. The CDR3 nucleotides read TGTGCCAGCAGCCCAGGGAGGGGAGAGCAGTACTTC. Its translation is CASSPGRGEQYF.

The J gene is TRBJ2-7, the V gene TRBV16; the D gene is possibly TRBD2 (6 bases). The V and J ends lost 0 bases and 0 bases respectively, with 12 bases between them. CDR1 KGHSY and CDR2 FQNENV come from the germline V gene. The length of the CDR3 is 16 residues. The chain's CDR3 is CASSQSGGGASYEQYF. As DNA, the CDR3 is TGTGCCAGCAGCCAATCTGGCGGAGGGGCCTCCTACGAGCAGTACTTC.

The genes are TRBV3-1 (or the pseudogene TRBV3-2) and TRBJ2-4, with D uncertain. The CDR3 is made up of 14 amino acids. Germline assignment: CDR1 LGHDT and CDR2 YNNKEL (reference sequence). The V gene lost 3 bases and the J gene lost 5 bases, with 11 bases spanning the gap. In DNA, the CDR3 is TGTGCCAGCAGCCACCGACTGCCAGAAAACATTCAGTACTTC. Translating it yields CASSHRLPENIQYF.

This clone was seen only once. This rearrangement joins TRBV5-4 to TRBJ2-7; the match to TRBD1 covers 8 bases. Germline CDR1 and CDR2: SGHNT and YYREEE (reference sequence). V gave up 0 bases and J gave up 7 bases; unmatched junction bases: 9. The CDR3 totals 15 residues. The CDR3 nucleotides read TGTGCCAGCAGCTTGGCCGGGACAGGAGGTTTAGAGCAGTACTTC. Translation: CASSLAGTGGLEQYF.

This clone was observed a handful of times. The J gene is TRBJ2-3, the V gene TRBV27; tentative D call: TRBD2 (5 bases). The CDR3 sequence is 16 residues long. Germline V lookup: CDR1 MNHEY, CDR2 SMNVEV (reference sequence). V was pared by 5 bases and J by 2 bases, with 17 bases between. The CDR3, as DNA: TGTGCCAGCAGTCTAATCTCTAGCTGGGCCACAGATACGCAGTATTTT. Protein sequence: CASSLISSWATDTQYF.

This chain joins TRBV7-6 and TRBJ2-3; 9 nucleotides agree with TRBD1. CDR1 SGHVS and CDR2 FNYEAQ come from the germline V gene. The V gene end was trimmed by 5 bases and the J gene end by 3 bases; junction bases not matched to a gene: 9. This CDR3 spans 16 amino acids. CDR3 nucleotides: TGTGCCAGCAGCCCAGGACAGGGGAGGTCGACAGATACGCAGTATTTT. Protein: CASSPGQGRSTDTQYF.

V and J are TRBV5-1 and TRBJ2-3; TRBD2 might be the D (6 bases). The CDR3 consists of 15 residues. V was trimmed by 9 bases and J by 3 bases, leaving 20 bases between them. Germline V gives CDR1 SGHRS, CDR2 YFSETQ. DNA for the CDR3: TGCGCCACCAAGATCCAGGGACTGGGAACAGATACGCAGTATTTT. Residues: CATKIQGLGTDTQYF.

The gene calls are TRBV27 and TRBJ2-7; TRBD1 matches 7 bases. CDR1 MNHEY and CDR2 SMNVEV come from the germline V gene (reference sequence). The CDR3 is 14 residues long. The ends lost 9 bases at V and 0 bases at J; junction bases unmatched: 8. CDR3 in DNA: TGTGCCAGTAAGACAGGGATTGGCTCCTACGAGCAGTACTTC. It yields the protein CASKTGIGSYEQYF.

J is TRBJ2-1 and V is TRBV20-1, with D possibly matching TRBD1 (6 bases). Germline V lookup: CDR1 DFQATT, CDR2 SNEGSKA (reference sequence). This CDR3 contains 14 residues. Deletions cut 3 bases from V and 3 bases from J, with 12 bases between. The CDR3 sequence is CSASRSGVYNEQFF. CDR3 coding DNA: TGCAGTGCTAGTCGGTCAGGGGTCTACAATGAGCAGTTCTTC.

The chain links TRBV18 to TRBJ1-5; 8 positions match TRBD1. Germline lookup yields CDR1 KGHSH and CDR2 LQKENI. With V trimmed by 3 bases and J by 3 bases, 7 bases remained unmatched. This CDR3 is built from 16 residues. The CDR3, as DNA: TGTGCCAGCTCACCCCCCGGGACAGGTAACAATCAGCCCCAGCATTTT. As protein: CASSPPGTGNNQPQHF.

This chain uses TRBV3-1 (or the pseudogene TRBV3-2) with TRBJ2-1; no reliable D call. Germline CDR1 LGHDT, CDR2 YNNKEL (reference sequence). The CDR3 totals 18 residues. Between the trimmed V and J ends, which lost 0 bases and 0 bases, there was a span of 15 bases. The CDR3: CASSQDSTVMSSYNEQFF. The DNA of the CDR3 is TGTGCCAGCAGCCAAGATTCCACCGTTATGAGCTCCTACAATGAGCAGTTCTTC.

The chain has TRBV28 and TRBJ2-6; 9 nucleotides align to TRBD1. CDR3 length: 18 residues. The J segment lost 0 bases and the V segment lost 5 bases, leaving 8 bases of the junction unmatched. In germline, CDR1 is MDHEN, CDR2 SYDVKM. CDR3 loop: CASSTNRGRYSGANVLTF. The CDR3, as DNA: TGTGCCAGCAGTACCAACAGGGGGCGATACTCTGGGGCCAACGTCCTGACTTTC.

V gene TRBV19 combines with J gene TRBJ2-5, with TRBD1 matching 10 bases. J was trimmed by 2 bases and V by 0 bases; bases with no gene match: 6. Germline V gives CDR1 LNHDA, CDR2 SQIVND (reference sequence). The CDR3 has 17 amino acids. This CDR3 is CASSIDFGTGDQETQYF. The CDR3 DNA is TGTGCCAGTAGTATAGACTTTGGGACAGGGGATCAAGAGACCCAGTACTTC.

The CDR3 nucleotides are TGTGCCACCAGTGATACCCGACAGGGGAGTGAAAAACTGTTTTTT. This codes for CATSDTRQGSEKLFF. J is TRBJ1-4 and V is TRBV24-1; the match to TRBD1 covers 8 bases. With V trimmed by 3 bases and J by 7 bases, 6 bases remained unmatched. Germline assignment: CDR1 KGHDR and CDR2 SFDVKD. This CDR3 is built from 15 residues.

The CDR3 loop is CASSLVGPTMGGYTF. Written as DNA, the CDR3 is TGCGCCAGCAGCTTGGTGGGGCCTACGATGGGTGGCTACACCTTC. The chain employs TRBV5-1 and TRBJ1-2, with a weak D call TRBD1 (5 bases). This CDR3 has 15 amino acids. The germline CDR1 and CDR2 sequences are SGHRS and YFSETQ. Between the trimmed V and J ends, which lost 0 bases and 7 bases, there was a span of 16 bases.

This clone showed up just a few times. The CDR3 bases are TGTGCCAGCAGCTTTCTCACAGATATTGGAAACACCATATATTTT. Residues: CASSFLTDIGNTIYF. The chain links TRBV5-4 to TRBJ1-3; D remains unclear. The CDR3 is 15 residues long. Germline CDR1 and CDR2: SGHNT and YYREEE (reference sequence). V lost 2 bases to trimming and J lost 3 bases, with 12 bases between them.

The chain is built from TRBV2 and TRBJ1-2; 7 bases are a match to TRBD1. The CDR3 runs 11 residues. The junction had 3 bases not matched to a gene; V was cut back by 10 bases and J by 4 bases. Germline values: CDR1 SNHLY, CDR2 FYNNEI. This CDR3 is CAINRGYGYTF. For the CDR3, the DNA is TGTGCCATCAACAGGGGCTATGGCTACACCTTC.

This chain joins TRBV19 and TRBJ2-1; TRBD1 agrees at 9 bases. The CDR3 runs to 17 residues. Germline CDR1 LNHDA, CDR2 SQIVND (reference sequence). V lost 2 bases, J lost 5 bases, and 10 bases stayed unmatched. For the CDR3, the DNA is TGTGCCAGTAGTATAAGCACCGGGACAGGGTCGAACAATGAGCAGTTCTTC. This gives the protein CASSISTGTGSNNEQFF.

The rearrangement links TRBV27 to TRBJ1-1; D possibly corresponds to TRBD1 (5 bases). The germline V gene has CDR1 MNHEY and CDR2 SMNVEV (reference sequence). V gave up 9 bases and J gave up 0 bases, with 11 bases separating them. This CDR3 spans 13 amino acids. The CDR3 protein is CASTRDLNTEAFF. The DNA for the CDR3 is TGTGCCAGTACGCGGGACTTGAACACTGAAGCTTTCTTT.